These 8 T cell receptor beta chains share one sample of origin, sequenced in a study of blood T cells in healthy people across ages. Sample-barcoded 5' priming and a J-beta primer mix drove a second PCR of about 6 to 11 cycles. TCRdb reanalysed the 5' RACE reads using MiXCR and keeps one entry per CDR3 protein. The table includes about a million distinct CDR3 sequences, roughly 47% detected once. Sequencing was performed on blood. The receptors shown here come from an older woman in good health.

This clonotype showed up just a few times. V is TRBV18 and J is TRBJ2-3; TRBD2 is a possible D gene (6 bases). Germline values: CDR1 KGHSH, CDR2 LQKENI. This CDR3 spans 15 amino acids. Trimming removed 4 bases at V and 3 bases at J, with 14 bases between. The DNA of the CDR3 is TGTGCCAGCTCACAGGAGGGAGAGGGGACAGATACGCAGTATTTT. It codes for CASSQEGEGTDTQYF.

The rearrangement links TRBV5-1 to TRBJ2-7; D remains ambiguous. Germline V gene sequence: CDR1 SGHRS, CDR2 YFSETQ. V dropped 0 bases and J dropped 3 bases, with 10 bases sitting between them. This CDR3 comprises 14 residues. CDR3 bases: TGCGCCAGCAGCTTGGGTGTTAAGAGCTACGAGCAGTACTTC. It codes for CASSLGVKSYEQYF.

This clonotype was picked up one time. The chain is built from TRBV20-1 and TRBJ2-1, with TRBD2 as a possible D gene (6 bases). From germline, CDR1 is DFQATT and CDR2 SNEGSKA (reference sequence). V gave up 3 bases and J gave up 8 bases, with 14 bases separating them. This CDR3 has 13 residues. The CDR3: CSASPGSEDEQFF. The CDR3 DNA sequence: TGCAGTGCTAGTCCCGGGAGTGAGGATGAGCAGTTCTTC.

This clonotype was seen a few times. The V and J genes are TRBV20-1 and TRBJ2-3, with 11 bases fitting TRBD2. CDR1 DFQATT and CDR2 SNEGSKA come from the germline V gene (reference sequence). The CDR3 has 15 amino acids. V gave up 5 bases and J gave up 0 bases; unmatched junction bases: 4. As DNA, the CDR3 is TGCAGTGCTGGACTAGCGGGCGCTAGCACAGATACGCAGTATTTT. It specifies CSAGLAGASTDTQYF.

This clonotype came up a few times. J is TRBJ2-7 and V is TRBV10-3; TRBD1 matches 7 bases. J lost 7 bases, V lost 4 bases, and 10 bases had no gene match. The germline V gene encodes CDR1 ENHRY and CDR2 SYGVKD. CDR3 length: 14 residues. CDR3 residues: CAISVYDRVAEQYF. The CDR3 DNA reads TGTGCCATCAGTGTATATGACAGGGTGGCTGAGCAGTACTTC.

V usage is TRBV7-9 and J usage is TRBJ1-4; the D is unclear. CDR1 and CDR2 (germline): SEHNR, FQNEAQ (reference sequence). Deletions cut 5 bases from V and 0 bases from J, with 7 bases between. The CDR3 runs to 14 residues. CDR3 loop: CASSQKSTNEKLFF. In DNA form, the CDR3 reads TGTGCCAGCAGCCAGAAATCAACTAATGAAAAACTGTTTTTT.

This clonotype is a singleton in its sample. This chain links TRBV7-9 with TRBJ1-2; 7 nucleotides match TRBD1. The V gene end was trimmed by 0 bases and the J gene end by 8 bases; junction bases not matched to a gene: 15. The CDR3 totals 17 residues. The germline CDR1 and CDR2 sequences are SEHNR and FQNEAQ (reference sequence). The CDR3 region is CASSLASRQGPSGGYTF. CDR3 nucleotides: TGTGCCAGCAGCTTAGCCAGCAGACAGGGCCCTTCCGGGGGCTACACCTTC.

This chain joins TRBV27 and TRBJ2-3, with TRBD2 as a possible D gene (5 bases). CDR1 and CDR2 (germline): MNHEY, SMNVEV (reference sequence). The CDR3 extends over 14 amino acids. Trimming stripped 5 bases from V and 2 bases from J, with 11 bases between. The CDR3 DNA reads TGTGCCAGCAGTCCGGGGTTTCACACAGATACGCAGTATTTT. Its protein is CASSPGFHTDTQYF.